This is a list of T cell receptor beta chains from one sample in a study of blood T cell repertoires in COVID-19. The repertoire was sequenced with immunoSEQ multiplex PCR; TCRdb's copy has only in-frame clones and lacks some. This table holds approximately 85,000 clones, roughly 85% found once. Sequencing input: peripheral blood. The receptors come from a man in his fifties with active or convalescent COVID-19. Each CDR3 is given with its conserved first and last residue. A D gene is named only where the DNA matches it firmly. Clone size, where shown, is once, few, many, or a class for clones that have expanded.

CDR3 protein | CDR3 DNA | V gene | D gene | clone size | CDR3 length | J gene
CASSFRTGARSWNEKLFF | TGTGCCAGCAGTTTCCGGACAGGGGCGAGGTCTTGGAATGAAAAACTGTTTTTT | TRBV28 | TRBD1 | NA | 18 | TRBJ1-4
CASSLGGSGGETQYF | TGTGCCAGTAGTTTGGGGGGATCAGGAGGAGAGACCCAGTACTTC | TRBV19 | NA | NA | 15 | TRBJ2-5
CASSEYRGRLFF | TGTGCCAGCAGCGAGTACAGGGGGCGTCTGTTCTTC | TRBV14 | TRBD1 | NA | 12 | TRBJ2-1
CASSSRGGRQETQYF | TGTGCCAGCAGCTCCCGGGGGGGGCGACAAGAGACCCAGTACTTC | TRBV7-7 | TRBD2 | NA | 15 | TRBJ2-5
CSASPSGHNNSPLHF | TGCAGTGCTAGTCCCTCGGGACATAATAATTCACCCCTCCACTTT | TRBV20-1 | NA | NA | 15 | TRBJ1-6
CASSLNRGGDGYTF | TGTGCCAGCAGCTTAAACAGGGGAGGAGATGGCTACACCTTC | TRBV13 | TRBD1 | NA | 14 | TRBJ1-2
CASSEARLGGGQPQHF | TGTGCCAGCAGTGAAGCGAGGCTGGGGGGAGGTCAGCCCCAGCATTTT | TRBV6-1 | NA | NA | 16 | TRBJ1-5
CASSPGAYSNQPQHF | TGTGCCAGCAGCCCAGGGGCCTATAGCAATCAGCCCCAGCATTTT | TRBV7-8 | NA | NA | 15 | TRBJ1-5
CAISEQTGGAYGYTF | TGTGCCATCAGTGAGCAAACAGGGGGCGCCTATGGCTACACCTTC | TRBV10-3 | TRBD1 | NA | 15 | TRBJ1-2
CASSERYGSLSDTQYF | TGTGCCAGCAGCGAAAGATACGGGAGCTTATCAGATACGCAGTATTTT | TRBV11-2 | NA | NA | 16 | TRBJ2-3
CASRYPGQGAGELFF | TGTGCCAGCAGATACCCGGGACAGGGGGCCGGGGAGCTGTTTTTT | TRBV13 | TRBD1 | once | 15 | TRBJ2-2
CASSSRQGGEKLFF | TGTGCCAGCAGCTCGAGACAGGGAGGTGAAAAACTGTTTTTT | TRBV7-2 | TRBD1 | NA | 14 | TRBJ1-4
CASSLEGTGEYEQYF | TGTGCCAGCAGCTTAGAAGGGACAGGGGAGTACGAGCAGTACTTC | TRBV7-6 | TRBD1 | NA | 15 | TRBJ2-7
CASSHPLTYEQYF | TGTGCCAGCAGCCACCCACTAACCTACGAGCAGTACTTC | TRBV3-1/TRBV3-2 | NA | NA | 13 | TRBJ2-7
CAIRASGSAYQETQYF | TGTGCCATCAGGGCTAGCGGGAGTGCGTACCAAGAGACCCAGTACTTC | TRBV10-3 | TRBD2 | NA | 16 | TRBJ2-5
CASSVAGKYNEQFF | TGTGCCAGCAGTGTAGCGGGCAAGTACAATGAGCAGTTCTTC | TRBV6-1 | TRBD2 | NA | 14 | TRBJ2-1
CASSAYRGFGSMNTEAFF | TGTGCCAGCAGTGCATACAGGGGTTTCGGTTCCATGAACACTGAAGCTTTCTTT | TRBV28 | TRBD1 | NA | 18 | TRBJ1-1
CASSLNLAGVGETQYF | TGCGCCAGCAGCTTGAACCTAGCGGGGGTGGGAGAGACCCAGTACTTC | TRBV5-1 | TRBD2 | once | 16 | TRBJ2-5
CAWSQRHSSGANVLTF | TGTGCCTGGAGCCAAAGACACTCCTCTGGGGCCAACGTCCTGACTTTC | TRBV30 | NA | once | 16 | TRBJ2-6
CASSNRGGDSYGYTF | TGTGCCAGCAGTAACCGAGGGGGCGATAGCTATGGCTACACCTTC | TRBV6-2/TRBV6-3 | TRBD1 | NA | 15 | TRBJ1-2
CASSPSGTVEKLFF | TGTGCCAGCTCACCGTCCGGGACAGTCGAAAAACTGTTTTTT | TRBV18 | TRBD1 | NA | 14 | TRBJ1-4
CASSFGRGRSYTF | TGTGCCAGCAGTTTCGGCAGGGGACGGAGCTACACCTTC | TRBV12-3/TRBV12-4 | NA | NA | 13 | TRBJ1-2
CASSLSQTGSGYTF | TGTGCCAGCAGCTTATCACAAACAGGGTCTGGCTACACCTTC | TRBV7-2 | NA | NA | 14 | TRBJ1-2
CASSHTPFRNTEAFF | TGTGCCAGCAGCCATACCCCTTTTAGGAACACTGAAGCTTTCTTT | TRBV3-1/TRBV3-2 | NA | NA | 15 | TRBJ1-1
CASSQDLGTGTRQFF | TGTGCCAGCAGCCAAGATCTCGGGACAGGGACCCGGCAGTTCTTC | TRBV14 | TRBD1 | NA | 15 | TRBJ2-1
CATSRDLRTSNEKLFF | TGTGCCACCAGCAGAGATCTAAGAACGAGTAATGAAAAACTGTTTTTT | TRBV15 | NA | NA | 16 | TRBJ1-4
CAWRTSGSKETQYF | TGTGCCTGGCGGACTAGCGGGAGTAAAGAGACCCAGTACTTC | TRBV30 | TRBD2 | few | 14 | TRBJ2-5
CASRKDRPVGNTIYF | TGTGCCAGCAGAAAGGACAGACCGGTCGGAAACACCATATATTTT | TRBV28 | NA | NA | 15 | TRBJ1-3
CASSYPLGGAEDQPQHF | TGTGCCAGCAGTTACCCACTGGGGGGGGCAGAGGATCAGCCCCAGCATTTT | TRBV6-2/TRBV6-3 | NA | NA | 17 | TRBJ1-5
CSVERTSGSFSNEQFF | TGCAGCGTTGAAAGGACTAGCGGGAGTTTTTCGAATGAGCAGTTCTTC | TRBV29-1 | TRBD2 | NA | 16 | TRBJ2-1
CATQTSGTGEQYF | TGTGCCACCCAGACTAGCGGGACGGGCGAGCAGTACTTC | TRBV6-5 | TRBD2 | once | 13 | TRBJ2-7
CASSLGPADTQYF | TGCGCCAGCAGCTTGGGGCCTGCAGATACGCAGTATTTT | TRBV5-1 | NA | NA | 13 | TRBJ2-3
CASSWFVREGWLNTEAFF | TGTGCCAGCAGCTGGTTTGTCCGGGAAGGATGGTTGAACACTGAAGCTTTCTTT | TRBV5-6 | NA | once | 18 | TRBJ1-1
CASSLSYTGELFF | TGTGCCAGCAGCCTAAGTTACACCGGGGAGCTGTTTTTT | TRBV7-7 | NA | NA | 13 | TRBJ2-2
CASRRGARAEAFF | TGTGCCAGCAGGCGGGGGGCGCGCGCTGAAGCTTTCTTT | TRBV6-5 | NA | NA | 13 | TRBJ1-1
CASSINDGLRGNQPQHF | TGTGCCAGTAGTATCAATGATGGCCTCCGGGGAAATCAGCCCCAGCATTTT | TRBV19 | NA | NA | 17 | TRBJ1-5
CATSRDIGAGNTIYF | TGTGCCACCAGCAGAGATATCGGGGCTGGAAACACCATATATTTT | TRBV15 | NA | NA | 15 | TRBJ1-3
CASSIPQVPNQPQHF | TGTGCCAGTAGTATACCCCAGGTCCCCAATCAGCCCCAGCATTTT | TRBV19 | NA | NA | 15 | TRBJ1-5
CASSFSTRAHEQFF | TGTGCCAGCAGCTTTTCTACCAGGGCACATGAGCAGTTCTTC | TRBV7-8 | NA | NA | 14 | TRBJ2-1
CASSSTGVIETQYF | TGTGCCAGCAGCTCAACAGGGGTTATAGAGACCCAGTACTTC | TRBV11-2 | TRBD1 | NA | 14 | TRBJ2-5
CAISARSLADEQYF | TGTGCCATCAGTGCCCGGTCTTTGGCGGACGAGCAGTACTTC | TRBV10-3 | NA | NA | 14 | TRBJ2-7
CASSDPSGRPGLYSNQPQHF | TGTGCCAGCAGTGACCCCTCAGGACGCCCGGGACTTTATAGCAATCAGCCCCAGCATTTT | TRBV6-1 | NA | NA | 20 | TRBJ1-5
CASGLGDTQETQYF | TGTGCTAGTGGTTTGGGAGACACCCAAGAGACCCAGTACTTC | TRBV12-5 | NA | NA | 14 | TRBJ2-5
CASSLRTGNTGELFF | TGTGCCAGCAGCTTAAGGACAGGGAACACCGGGGAGCTGTTTTTT | TRBV11-3 | TRBD1 | NA | 15 | TRBJ2-2
CASSLASGATYEQYF | TGTGCCAGCAGCCTAGCTAGCGGTGCCACCTACGAGCAGTACTTC | TRBV5-4 | TRBD2 | NA | 15 | TRBJ2-7
CASSLEQRGGEDTQYF | TGCGCCAGCAGCTTGGAGCAGCGGGGGGGTGAAGATACGCAGTATTTT | TRBV5-1 | TRBD2 | NA | 16 | TRBJ2-3
CASSFNSNQPQHF | TGCGCCAGCAGCTTCAATAGCAATCAGCCCCAGCATTTT | TRBV5-1 | NA | NA | 13 | TRBJ1-5
CASSRDRGPIEAFF | TGTGCCAGCAGCCGGGACAGGGGGCCGATTGAAGCTTTCTTT | TRBV7-2 | TRBD1 | NA | 14 | TRBJ1-1
CASSKKAGQVRGNQPQHF | TGTGCCAGCAGCAAAAAGGCAGGACAGGTTCGCGGCAATCAGCCCCAGCATTTT | TRBV21-1 | NA | once | 18 | TRBJ1-5
CASSQGTLELYEQYF | TGCGCCAGCAGTCAAGGGACATTAGAACTCTACGAGCAGTACTTC | TRBV23-1 | NA | NA | 15 | TRBJ2-7
CASSQGQGLYNEQFF | TGCGCCAGCAGCCAGGGACAGGGACTCTACAATGAGCAGTTCTTC | TRBV4-1 | TRBD1 | NA | 15 | TRBJ2-1
CATSAAGRDDQPQHF | TGTGCCACCAGTGCAGCAGGGCGGGACGATCAGCCCCAGCATTTT | TRBV24-1 | NA | NA | 15 | TRBJ1-5
CASSEGWEGPIGNTIYF | TGTGCCAGCAGTGAAGGGTGGGAGGGCCCTATTGGAAACACCATATATTTT | TRBV25-1 | NA | NA | 17 | TRBJ1-3
CASSEDRGQPQHF | TGTGCCAGCAGTGAAGACAGGGGTCAGCCCCAGCATTTT | TRBV6-4 | TRBD1 | NA | 13 | TRBJ1-5
CSVETGTFTDTQYF | TGCAGCGTCGAGACAGGTACTTTCACAGATACGCAGTATTTT | TRBV29-1 | NA | NA | 14 | TRBJ2-3
CASSPHPDIASGNTIYF | TGTGCCAGCTCACCTCACCCCGACATTGCTTCTGGAAACACCATATATTTT | TRBV18 | NA | NA | 17 | TRBJ1-3